A single sample gave rise to the 14 T cell receptor beta chains below, sequenced in a study of cytomegalovirus exposure and HLA in healthy donors. With 60 Vbeta and 13 Jbeta primers, the PCR was carried out. Some clones are missing from TCRdb's copy, which holds only in-frame ones; the method was immunoSEQ multiplex PCR. This table has around 120,000 clones, about three quarters appearing once. The sequencing input was PBMCs. All receptors come from a woman aged 40 to 49 in good health and CMV-seropositive.

The chain is built from TRBV28 and TRBJ2-1; perhaps TRBD2 as D (6 bases). This CDR3 has 16 amino acids. Trimming took off 3 bases at V and 7 bases at J, with 19 bases between the two ends. Germline-derived CDR1 and CDR2 are MDHEN and SYDVKM. The CDR3 DNA follows: TGTGCCAGCAGTTTTCAGCGGTCCCGCGGAGGGAATGAGCAGTTCTTC. As protein: CASSFQRSRGGNEQFF.

V gene TRBV30 combines with J gene TRBJ2-7, with a tentative D call TRBD1 (7 bases). Trimming cost V 4 bases and J 7 bases, with 23 bases left between them. The CDR3 covers 15 residues. CDR1 is GTSNPN, CDR2 SVGIG, per germline (reference sequence). The CDR3 DNA follows: TGTGCCTGGACCAAAGCAGGGGGGCCGGCACGGGAGCAGTACTTC. Its translation: CAWTKAGGPAREQYF.

The chain couples TRBV5-1 to TRBJ1-1, with 9 bases that match TRBD1. Germline loops: CDR1 SGHRS, CDR2 YFSETQ. J lost 3 bases, V lost 3 bases, and 6 bases had no gene match. The CDR3 is 15 amino acids. The DNA for the CDR3 is TGCGCCAGCAGCTCGATGGACAGGGGTGACACTGAAGCTTTCTTT. Translated: CASSSMDRGDTEAFF.

As regards this clone: The same CDR3 is also encoded by other DNA sequences in this sample. The chain joins TRBV27 to TRBJ1-1, with D maybe TRBD1 (5 bases). From germline, CDR1 is MNHEY and CDR2 SMNVEV (reference sequence). The CDR3 sequence is 14 residues long. The germline V and J ends were trimmed by 4 bases and 5 bases, with 14 bases remaining between them. CDR3 residues: CASSSGGRDTEAFF. CDR3 sequence (DNA): TGTGCCAGCAGTTCGGGGGGACGGGATACTGAAGCTTTCTTT.

The chain combines TRBV6-5 with TRBJ2-7; 10 bases line up with TRBD1. Germline trimming cut 4 bases from V and 2 bases from J; bases unmatched to any gene: 5. Germline V gene sequence: CDR1 MNHEY, CDR2 SVGAGI. The CDR3 loop spans 15 amino acids. CDR3 in amino acids: CASSFRDRGTYEQYF. The CDR3 DNA is TGTGCCAGCAGTTTCCGGGACAGGGGTACCTACGAGCAGTACTTC.

The chain recombines TRBV7-2 with TRBJ2-7, with a tentative D call TRBD1 (6 bases). V shed 5 bases and J shed 0 bases, with 11 bases lying between them. Germline V gene data show CDR1 as SGHTA and CDR2 as FQGNSA. The CDR3 is made up of 14 amino acids. This CDR3 reads CASSPTTGSYEQYF. CDR3 nucleotide sequence: TGTGCCAGCAGCCCGACGACAGGCTCCTACGAGCAGTACTTC. The whole variable domain, filled in from reference TRBV7-2 and TRBJ2-7, reads GAGVSQSPSNKVTEKGKDVELRCDPISGHTALYWYRQSLGQGLEFLIYFQGNSAPDKSGLPSDRFSAERTGGSVSTLTIQRTQQEDSAVYLCASSPTTGSYEQYFGPGTRLTVT.

The V and J genes are TRBV5-1 and TRBJ2-5; tentatively, D is TRBD1 (6 bases). With 5 bases removed from V and 5 bases from J, the gap between germline ends came to 13 bases. Germline V CDR1 and CDR2: SGHRS, YFSETQ. The CDR3 spans 13 residues. CDR3 loop: CASSNRDGETQYF. The CDR3 coding sequence is TGCGCCAGCAGTAACAGGGATGGCGAGACCCAGTACTTC.

The chain joins TRBV12-2 to TRBJ2-1; TRBD2 is the table's D call and was not checked against the DNA. TRBV12-2 is recorded as a pseudogene. The CDR3 loop spans 15 amino acids. CDR3 bases: TGTGCAAGTCGCTTAAGAGCTAGCGGGTACAATGAGCAGTTCTTC. Protein product: CASRLRASGYNEQFF.

The chain uses TRBV9 and TRBJ1-3; D unclear. V was trimmed by 2 bases and J by 0 bases, leaving 15 bases between them. The length of the CDR3 is 17 residues. Germline values: CDR1 SGDLS, CDR2 YYNGEE. CDR3 DNA sequence: TGTGCCAGCAGCGTCGGGTCGCGAGCTGACTCTGGAAACACCATATATTTT. It translates to CASSVGSRADSGNTIYF.

This chain connects TRBV5-4 to TRBJ1-2; 7 positions match TRBD1. This CDR3 contains 15 residues. CDR1 is SGHNT, CDR2 YYREEE, per germline (reference sequence). Trimming took 0 bases from V and 3 from J; bases not matched to a gene: 5. CDR3 nucleotide sequence: TGTGCCAGCAGCTTGGGACAGGGCGGGGACTATGGCTACACCTTC. Its protein is CASSLGQGGDYGYTF. Together with reference TRBV5-4 and TRBJ1-2, the CDR3 gives the full variable domain: ETGVTQSPTHLIKTRGQQVTLRCSSQSGHNTVSWYQQALGQGPQFIFQYYREEENGRGNFPPRFSGLQFPNYSSELNVNALELDDSALYLCASSLGQGGDYGYTFGSGTRLTVV.

The chain combines TRBV5-1 with TRBJ2-7; 9 nucleotides line up with TRBD1. J lost 5 bases, V lost 3 bases, and 9 bases had no gene match. Germline CDR1 reads SGHRS; CDR2 reads YFSETQ. The CDR3 spans 15 residues. CDR3 in DNA: TGCGCCAGCAGCTCACAGGGGGCGCAAGTCCACGAGCAGTACTTC. Translating gives CASSSQGAQVHEQYF.

The V gene is TRBV7-6, the J gene TRBJ2-7; D uncertain. CDR3 length equals 13 residues. V was pared by 0 bases and J by 0 bases, with 3 bases between. Germline V gives CDR1 SGHVS, CDR2 FNYEAQ. The CDR3 DNA reads as TGTGCCAGCAGCTTAGCTAGCTCCTACGAGCAGTACTTC. This encodes CASSLASSYEQYF.

CDR3 DNA: TGTGCCAGCAGTTTACACCAGGGGGCTAGCACTGAAGCTTTCTTT. It codes for CASSLHQGASTEAFF. The chain carries TRBV27 and TRBJ1-1, with TRBD1 matching over 8 bases. Germline V gives CDR1 MNHEY, CDR2 SMNVEV (reference sequence). The ends lost 2 bases at V and 4 bases at J; junction bases unmatched: 6. The CDR3 covers 15 residues.

The chain combines TRBV6-1 with TRBJ2-5; D may be TRBD2 (7 bases). Per germline, CDR1 MNHNS and CDR2 SASEGT. This CDR3 has 13 residues. The ends were cut back, 6 bases at V and 5 bases at J, with 13 bases in the middle. The CDR3 DNA reads as TGTGCCAGCAGGAAGGGGGGAGGGGAGACCCAGTACTTC. Its protein product is CASRKGGGETQYF.